The entry below gives a single T cell receptor (beta chain) sequence along with its context. This sample was taken from a study of shared clonotypes between healthy human individuals. Terminally differentiated effector memory CD45RA+ cells were excluded from the naive CD8 cells, which were CD45RO-negative and positively selected for CCR7. The repertoire was sequenced with immunoSEQ multiplex PCR; TCRdb's copy has only in-frame clones and lacks some. This sample has a few million clones, with 85% to 95% found just once. The CDR3 length is 14 residues. In germline, CDR1 is SQVTM, CDR2 ANQGSEA. The trim removed 5 bases at V and 2 bases at J, leaving 7 bases unmatched.

The TCR was taken from a man aged 18 to 30 in good health. Some clones in this sample may be carry-over from other donors' samples. Sequenced material: naive CD8+ T cells from PBMCs. The V and J genes are TRBV29-1 and TRBJ2-7, with 9 bases identical to TRBD1. The CDR3 spells CSVTGGARAYEQYF. As DNA, the CDR3 is TGCAGCGTTACAGGGGGCGCAAGGGCCTACGAGCAGTACTTC.